Below are 27 T cell receptor beta chains sequenced from a single sample in a study of blood T cell repertoires in COVID-19 (dated by TCRdb to about 2020). The library came from the immunoSEQ multiplex PCR assay. Not all clones reach the TCRdb copy of this immuneACCESS table, which keeps in-frame sequences only. Checked studies attribute under half of the gap to unresolved V genes and leave the rest unexplained. The sample data list 100,000 or so clones, and 65% to 90% of these were observed just once. The ten largest clones add up to roughly 4.2% of the sample. Sequencing used peripheral blood. Receptors originate from a man aged 50 to 60 with acute or convalescent COVID-19.

The genes are TRBV7-9 and TRBJ2-3, with 11 bases matching TRBD2. The ends lost 3 bases at V and 5 bases at J; junction bases unmatched: 7. The CDR3 is 16 residues long. Germline values: CDR1 SEHNR, CDR2 FQNEAQ (reference sequence). The DNA for the CDR3 is TGTGCCAGCAGCTTGGTTAGCGGGAGGGCACAAGATACGCAGTATTTT. Encoded protein: CASSLVSGRAQDTQYF.

The gene calls are TRBV16 and TRBJ2-7; D might be TRBD1 (6 bases). The germline V gene has CDR1 KGHSY and CDR2 FQNENV. Trimming took off 3 bases at V and 3 bases at J, with 18 bases between the two ends. The CDR3 has 16 residues. CDR3 in amino acids: CASSHLSRGGGYEQYF. CDR3 bases: TGTGCCAGCAGCCACCTGAGCAGGGGCGGAGGCTACGAGCAGTACTTC.

The V call is TRBV4-1, the J call TRBJ1-4, with TRBD1 matching 7 bases. The length of the CDR3 is 16 residues. The V gene end was trimmed by 0 bases and the J gene end by 7 bases; junction bases not matched to a gene: 8. Germline values: CDR1 MGHRA, CDR2 YSYEKL. Written as DNA, the CDR3 is TGCGCCAGCAGCCAAGATCGAAGGGGGCGAGGTGAAAAACTGTTTTTT. Its protein product is CASSQDRRGRGEKLFF.

J is TRBJ1-1 and V is TRBV18; 7 positions match TRBD1. Trimming cost V 0 bases and J 8 bases; bases outside gene matches: 6. This CDR3 contains 14 residues. Germline values: CDR1 KGHSH, CDR2 LQKENI. CDR3 DNA: TGTGCCAGCTCACCACCATCGACAGGGCTCGAAGCTTTCTTT. Translated: CASSPPSTGLEAFF.

The chain employs TRBV4-1 and TRBJ2-7; possible D gene TRBD2, 6 bases. This CDR3 comprises 13 residues. V gave up 2 bases and J gave up 6 bases, with 11 bases separating them. CDR1 and CDR2 from the germline V gene are MGHRA and YSYEKL. The CDR3 loop is CASSQLGGTEQYF. The CDR3 DNA reads as TGCGCCAGCAGCCAATTGGGGGGAACCGAGCAGTACTTC.

The gene calls are TRBV2 and TRBJ1-3; D call uncertain. V lost 4 bases and J 8 bases, leaving 18 bases between the germline ends. Germline CDR1 and CDR2: SNHLY and FYNNEI. There are 15 residues in the CDR3. CDR3 coding DNA: TGTGCCAGCAGTGCTCAGATGTCCGAAACAGACACCATATATTTT. Its translation: CASSAQMSETDTIYF.

The V call is TRBV7-3, the J call TRBJ2-2; 7 bases are a match to TRBD2. After removal of 1 base from V and 1 base from J, the junction contained 0 bases not matched to a gene. The CDR3 is made up of 15 amino acids. The germline V gene has CDR1 SGHTA and CDR2 FQGTGA. The CDR3 reads CASSLSGRNTGELFF. CDR3 bases: TGTGCCAGCAGCTTAAGCGGGAGGAACACCGGGGAGCTGTTTTTT.

In its sample, this clone was seen a few times. The chain employs TRBV2 and TRBJ2-7; D possibly corresponds to TRBD2 (6 bases). V was trimmed by 6 bases and J by 4 bases, leaving 19 bases between them. From germline, CDR1 is SNHLY and CDR2 FYNNEI. The CDR3 runs 15 residues. The CDR3 region has the DNA TGTGCCAGCAGGAACCGGGACTCGGGGCCTTACGAGCAGTACTTC. This translates into CASRNRDSGPYEQYF.

The chain combines TRBV24-1 with TRBJ2-7; TRBD1 aligns across 10 bases. J gave up 6 bases and V 7 bases, and 5 bases lay outside the gene matches. This CDR3 has 13 residues. Per the germline V gene, CDR1 is KGHDR and CDR2 is SFDVKD. DNA of the CDR3: TGTGCCACCAGCAGACAGGGGGCAGGCGAGCAGTACTTC. Translated, it gives CATSRQGAGEQYF.

J is TRBJ1-5 and V is TRBV2; possibly TRBD1 for D (5 bases). The germline gives CDR1 SNHLY, CDR2 FYNNEI. Between the trimmed V and J ends, which lost 2 bases and 2 bases, there was a span of 10 bases. CDR3 length equals 15 residues. The CDR3 sequence: CASSEQGYGNQPQHF. Written as DNA, the CDR3 is TGTGCCAGCAGTGAACAGGGATATGGCAATCAGCCCCAGCATTTT.

The chain employs TRBV27 and TRBJ1-1; a possible D gene is TRBD1 (5 bases). Germline lookup yields CDR1 MNHEY and CDR2 SMNVEV (reference sequence). The CDR3 is made up of 11 amino acids. Between the trimmed V and J ends, which lost 10 bases and 7 bases, there was a span of 13 bases. CDR3 bases: TGTGCCACGGGGGGAGGTCGTGAAGCTTTCTTT. It specifies CATGGGREAFF.

This clone was seen a single time. This chain joins TRBV4-1 and TRBJ2-1; TRBD2 might be the D (6 bases). Germline-derived CDR1 and CDR2 are MGHRA and YSYEKL. This CDR3 region has 17 residues. Trimming removed 4 bases at V and 4 bases at J, with 20 bases between. CDR3 DNA sequence: TGCGCCAGCAGCCCCCTAAGGGGTCCTAGCGCGTACAATGAGCAGTTCTTC. It codes for CASSPLRGPSAYNEQFF.

This clone has a handful of counts. The chain uses TRBV6-2 or TRBV6-3 and TRBJ2-1; D is perhaps TRBD2 (6 bases). This CDR3 region has 13 residues. The germline V gene has CDR1 MNHEY and CDR2 SVGEGT. The ends were cut back, 2 bases at V and 5 bases at J, with 7 bases in the middle. Written as DNA, the CDR3 is TGTGCCAGCAGTTACGGACTAAACAATGAGCAGTTCTTC. Translation: CASSYGLNNEQFF.

This chain connects TRBV4-1 to TRBJ1-6; TRBD1 matches at 7 bases. There are 15 residues in the CDR3. Per germline, CDR1 MGHRA and CDR2 YSYEKL. V lost 8 bases, J lost 5 bases, and 9 bases stayed unmatched. CDR3 amino acids: CASQEWQGDNSPLHF. As DNA, the CDR3 is TGCGCCAGCCAAGAGTGGCAGGGGGATAATTCACCCCTCCACTTT.

The chain joins TRBV11-2 to TRBJ2-3; 8 bases agree with TRBD2. V lost 0 bases to trimming and J lost 1 base; unmatched junction nucleotides: 6. CDR1 and CDR2 from the germline V gene are SGHAT and FQNNGV. The CDR3 sequence is 17 residues long. CDR3 in amino acids: CASSLDLDSGGTDTQYF. The CDR3 DNA is TGTGCCAGCAGCTTAGATCTGGATAGCGGGGGCACAGATACGCAGTATTTT.

This clone has just a few counts. The chain uses TRBV9 and TRBJ2-7; D is possibly TRBD2 (6 bases). The germline CDR1 and CDR2 sequences are SGDLS and YYNGEE. The CDR3 contains 16 residues. The ends were cut back, 4 bases at V and 2 bases at J, with 19 bases in the middle. The CDR3 region has the DNA TGTGCCAGCAGCCCATCATCAAATCGGGGGACCTACGAGCAGTACTTC. It is translated as CASSPSSNRGTYEQYF.

CDR3 sequence (DNA): TGTGCCAGCAGTTCTCCCGGGAGGGCTGGGGCCAACGTCCTGACTTTC. Translated: CASSSPGRAGANVLTF. V gene TRBV28 combines with J gene TRBJ2-6; 8 positions match TRBD2. V lost 4 bases and J lost 2; bases outside the gene matches: 4. This CDR3 spans 16 amino acids. CDR1 MDHEN and CDR2 SYDVKM come from the germline V gene.

The count of this clone is one. This rearrangement joins TRBV29-1 to TRBJ2-1; D is ambiguous. Trimming took off 3 bases at V and 0 bases at J, with 9 bases between the two ends. The CDR3 has 14 amino acids. Germline-derived CDR1 and CDR2 are SQVTM and ANQGSEA. For the CDR3, the DNA is TGCAGCGTTGACACTGGTAGCTCCTACAATGAGCAGTTCTTC. Translating gives CSVDTGSSYNEQFF.

The gene calls are TRBV27 and TRBJ2-7; 9 nucleotides align to TRBD2. The CDR3 is 15 residues long. Trimming at V came to 1 base and at J to 3 bases, leaving 4 bases not matched to a gene. Germline values: CDR1 MNHEY, CDR2 SMNVEV (reference sequence). The CDR3 DNA sequence: TGTGCCAGCAGTTTATTATTAGCGGGAGTCTACGAGCAGTACTTC. It specifies CASSLLLAGVYEQYF.

The J gene is TRBJ1-4, the V gene TRBV18, with D perhaps matching TRBD1 (6 bases). The CDR3 has 15 amino acids. From germline, CDR1 is KGHSH and CDR2 LQKENI. V lost 5 bases and J 3 bases, leaving 13 bases between the germline ends. DNA of the CDR3: TGTGCCAGCTCAGATAGACAGGCCTCTAATGAAAAACTGTTTTTT. It encodes CASSDRQASNEKLFF.

This chain links TRBV27 with TRBJ1-6; 8 bases agree with TRBD1. The CDR3 totals 16 residues. From germline, CDR1 is MNHEY and CDR2 SMNVEV (reference sequence). The V gene end was trimmed by 4 bases and the J gene end by 4 bases; junction bases not matched to a gene: 6. The CDR3 sequence is CASSSTDRVYNSPLHF. CDR3 in DNA: TGTGCCAGCAGTTCAACGGACAGGGTATATAATTCACCCCTCCACTTT.

The chain is built from TRBV27 and TRBJ1-1; D is unresolved. CDR1 and CDR2 from the germline V gene are MNHEY and SMNVEV (reference sequence). V was shortened by 3 bases and J by 6 bases, with 11 bases between the two germline ends. The CDR3 length is 13 residues. The CDR3 DNA follows: TGTGCCAGCAGTTTGGCGGCATTCGCTGAAGCTTTCTTT. Translated, it gives CASSLAAFAEAFF.

The rearrangement uses TRBV15 and TRBJ1-2; D may be TRBD1 (5 bases). V gave up 8 bases and J gave up 3 bases, with 13 bases separating them. CDR3 length: 13 amino acids. Germline V gene data show CDR1 as LNHNV and CDR2 as YYDKDF (reference sequence). The CDR3 nucleotides are TGTGCCACCCGTCCGGGGGAGTACTATGGCTACACCTTC. It is translated as CATRPGEYYGYTF.

V gene TRBV6-5 combines with J gene TRBJ2-1; TRBD1 might be the D (5 bases). The CDR3 loop spans 15 amino acids. V dropped 7 bases and J dropped 4 bases, with 17 bases sitting between them. CDR1 and CDR2 (germline): MNHEY, SVGAGI. This CDR3 is CASKGYRGSYNEQFF. CDR3 DNA sequence: TGTGCCAGCAAGGGTTATAGGGGCAGTTACAATGAGCAGTTCTTC.

CDR3 residues: CASSPAFRGLSYEQYF. CDR3 coding DNA: TGTGCCAGCAGCCCCGCGTTTCGGGGACTCTCCTACGAGCAGTACTTC. The genes are TRBV3-1 (or the pseudogene TRBV3-2) and TRBJ2-7; possible D gene TRBD2, 6 bases. The V end lost 4 bases, the J end lost 0 bases, and 16 bases lay between the germline ends. CDR1 and CDR2 from the germline V gene are LGHDT and YNNKEL (reference sequence). The CDR3 has 16 amino acids.

This chain joins TRBV27 and TRBJ2-7; 9 nucleotides match TRBD2. Per germline, CDR1 MNHEY and CDR2 SMNVEV (reference sequence). This CDR3 region has 15 residues. After removal of 5 bases from V and 2 bases from J, the junction contained 7 bases not matched to a gene. The CDR3 nucleotides read TGTGCCAGCAGTCCTCGGGCTAGCGGGACCTACGAGCAGTACTTC. The encoded protein is CASSPRASGTYEQYF.

The chain combines TRBV7-9 with TRBJ2-5; 11 nucleotides line up with TRBD1. V lost 5 bases to trimming and J lost 5 bases; unmatched junction nucleotides: 10. The CDR3 sequence is 16 residues long. Per germline, CDR1 SEHNR and CDR2 FQNEAQ (reference sequence). The CDR3 here is CASSQGQGDHWETQYF. The CDR3 nucleotides are TGTGCCAGCAGCCAGGGACAGGGGGACCACTGGGAGACCCAGTACTTC.